This note documents a single TCR beta chain sequence. No antigen is known for it. One end of the junction fails to match germline, which may point to a read error. TCRdb's copy holds only in-frame clones and misses some; the assay was immunoSEQ multiplex PCR. The sample consists of 65,000 or so clones, less than 95% of them appearing once. This sample is drawn from a study of CD4 T cells in relation to SARS-CoV-2 and coronaviruses. Study in general: The restricting HLA molecule for shared crossreactive spike epitopes was mapped.

CD4+ T cells from unexposed donors were obtained before the COVID-19 pandemic (2011-2018). Naive and memory CD4+ T cells were separated from cryopreserved PBMCs. There are 14 residues in the CDR3. Germline V gene sequence: CDR1 MNHEY, CDR2 SMNVEV (reference sequence). Study findings and constraints: Pre-pandemic and post-infection samples never came from the same donor. Crossreactive clones expanded significantly less to SARS-CoV-2 than monoreactive clones.

The chain recombines TRBV27 with TRBJ2-5, with a tentative D call TRBD1 (5 bases). The clonotype comes from a human donor in good health. Sequencing was done on a sample of naive CD4+ T cells from PBMCs. Subset meaning: naive CD4+ T cells isolated by negative enrichment. The CDR3 coding sequence is TGTGCCAGCAGTCGGCAGGGCCTTCAAGGGACCCAGTACTTC. Amino acids: CASSRQGLQGTQYF.